This T cell receptor beta chain was sequenced for a study of T cell responses to AZD1222 COVID-19 vaccine. The germline V and J ends were trimmed by 2 bases and 7 bases, with 14 bases remaining between them. The CDR3 runs to 14 residues. CDR1 is SEHNR and CDR2 is FQNEAQ in the germline V gene (reference sequence). Produced via immunoSEQ multiplex PCR; TCRdb's table is partial and in-frame only. The sample has some 200,000 clones, approximately 93% seen once. The origin of this receptor is an adult who received the AZD1222 COVID-19 vaccine. The chain uses TRBV7-9 and TRBJ1-2; D gene uncertain. Sequencing used peripheral blood, obtained 28 days after the second AZD1222 dose. The CDR3 reads CASSLTGASAGYTF. CDR3 sequence (DNA): TGTGCCAGCAGCTTAACGGGAGCATCAGCTGGCTACACCTTC.